The 18 T cell receptor beta chains below were found in one sample sequenced in a study of OX40 agonist ivuxolimab in advanced cancers. This table comes from immunoSEQ multiplex PCR, and its TCRdb copy is limited to in-frame clones, with some not included. The sample yields roughly 22,000 clones, 70% to 90% seen once. This specimen was CD4+ or CD8+ T cells sorted from blood, taken in a trial of the OX40 agonist ivuxolimab. The receptors were gathered from an adult with an advanced solid tumor such as melanoma, head and neck, liver or kidney cancer.

The chain carries TRBV6-6 and TRBJ1-4; maybe TRBD1 (6 bases). The germline V gene has CDR1 MNHNY and CDR2 SVGAGI (reference sequence). The V gene lost 8 bases and the J gene lost 1 base, with 17 bases spanning the gap. This CDR3 contains 16 residues. The CDR3 sequence: CASLRQDIRTNEKLFF. CDR3 DNA sequence: TGTGCCAGCCTACGACAGGATATACGAACTAATGAAAAACTGTTTTTT.

The CDR3 sequence: CAWNPLRGPYNEQFF. The CDR3 nucleotides read TGTGCCTGGAACCCCCTCAGGGGACCCTACAATGAGCAGTTCTTC. This chain connects TRBV30 to TRBJ2-1; tentative D call: TRBD1 (6 bases). The V gene's germline CDR1 is GTSNPN and CDR2 SVGIG (reference sequence). CDR3 length equals 15 residues. Trimming left V 4 bases short and J 2 bases short, with 15 bases between.

The rearrangement joins TRBV28 to TRBJ1-6, with 9 bases aligning to TRBD1. This CDR3 is 13 amino acids long. J was trimmed by 9 bases and V by 10 bases; bases with no gene match: 7. CDR1 MDHEN and CDR2 SYDVKM come from the germline V gene. CDR3 DNA: TGTGCCACCCTACAGGGGGCGCGTTCACCCCTCCACTTT. Its translation is CATLQGARSPLHF.

J is TRBJ2-1 and V is TRBV5-1; 7 bases align to TRBD2. Germline CDR1 reads SGHRS; CDR2 reads YFSETQ. This CDR3 is 14 amino acids long. V shed 1 base, J shed 4 bases, and the junction held 2 bases outside the gene matches. The CDR3 region has the DNA TGCGCCAGCAGCTTGAAAGCGGGGTACAATGAGCAGTTCTTC. Translating gives CASSLKAGYNEQFF. Variable domain in full (rest from reference TRBV5-1 and TRBJ2-1): KAGVTQTPRYLIKTRGQQVTLSCSPISGHRSVSWYQQTPGQGLQFLFEYFSETQRNKGNFPGRFSGRQFSNSRSEMNVSTLELGDSALYLCASSLKAGYNEQFFGPGTRLTVL.

The chain carries TRBV4-1 and TRBJ2-7, with D tentatively TRBD1 or TRBD2 (5 bases each). V lost 0 bases, J lost 2 bases, and 20 bases lay in between. Germline values: CDR1 MGHRA, CDR2 YSYEKL. The CDR3 runs 18 residues. This CDR3 reads CASSQDQRRSGTPYEQYF. The CDR3 bases are TGCGCCAGCAGCCAAGACCAGCGGCGATCCGGGACCCCCTACGAGCAGTACTTC.

V is TRBV5-5 and J is TRBJ1-1; D is unresolved. CDR1 is SGHKS and CDR2 is YYEKEE in the germline V gene (reference sequence). The CDR3 loop spans 17 amino acids. Trimming removed 3 bases at V and 2 bases at J, with 20 bases between. The CDR3 region is CASSSWVGVDGNTEAFF. CDR3 DNA sequence: TGTGCCAGCAGCTCGTGGGTTGGGGTGGATGGAAACACTGAAGCTTTCTTT.

J is TRBJ2-7 and V is TRBV28, with D maybe TRBD2 (5 bases). The V end was cut by 5 bases, the J end by 5 bases, with 16 bases between. Per germline, CDR1 MDHEN and CDR2 SYDVKM. This CDR3 contains 14 residues. The CDR3 DNA reads as TGTGCCAGCAGTCCCCAACTACTAGTCGACGAGCAGTACTTC. As protein: CASSPQLLVDEQYF.

This clone was counted between two and nine times. J is TRBJ2-7 and V is TRBV4-1, with 7 bases identical to TRBD1. CDR3 length: 15 residues. The V segment lost 2 bases and the J segment 3 bases; nucleotides outside the gene matches: 7. The germline CDR1 and CDR2 sequences are MGHRA and YSYEKL. The CDR3: CASSQTTGYYYEQYF. CDR3 coding DNA: TGCGCCAGCAGCCAAACGACAGGGTACTACTACGAGCAGTACTTC.

The gene calls are TRBV2 and TRBJ1-1; the D is unclear. Germline CDR1 is SNHLY and CDR2 is FYNNEI. The CDR3 sequence is 15 residues long. Trimming took off 9 bases at V and 1 base at J, with 18 bases between the two ends. The CDR3 DNA reads TGTGCCAGAATGAGACCGGGAACAAAGAACACTGAAGCTTTCTTT. Its protein product is CARMRPGTKNTEAFF.

The CDR3 is CASSETGQTINQPQHF. CDR3 in DNA: TGTGCCAGCAGTGAGACGGGACAGACTATTAATCAGCCCCAGCATTTT. This chain uses TRBV2 with TRBJ1-5, with TRBD1 matching 7 bases. CDR3 length: 16 amino acids. The germline gives CDR1 SNHLY, CDR2 FYNNEI. The junction had 9 bases not matched to a gene; V was cut back by 3 bases and J by 4 bases.

The rearrangement links TRBV29-1 to TRBJ2-4, with D uncertain. Germline V gene lookup returns CDR1 SQVTM and CDR2 ANQGSEA. V lost 5 bases to trimming and J lost 2 bases, with 10 bases between them. This CDR3 has 13 amino acids. The CDR3 loop is CSVTRRPKNIQYF. The CDR3 DNA reads as TGCAGCGTTACCAGGAGACCCAAAAACATTCAGTACTTC.

The V and J genes are TRBV13 and TRBJ1-6, with D possibly matching TRBD1 (6 bases). This CDR3 contains 14 residues. Per germline, CDR1 PRHDT and CDR2 FYEKMQ (reference sequence). V was trimmed by 4 bases and J by 12 bases, leaving 16 bases between them. The CDR3: CASSSGALIQPLHF. CDR3 bases: TGTGCCAGCAGCTCGGGGGCGCTAATTCAACCCCTCCACTTT.

The chain recombines TRBV28 with TRBJ2-7; 9 nucleotides agree with TRBD2. Germline V CDR1 and CDR2: MDHEN, SYDVKM. After removal of 3 bases from V and 7 bases from J, the junction contained 7 bases not matched to a gene. The CDR3 contains 14 residues. The CDR3 nucleotides read TGTGCCAGCAGTTTTTCTAGCGGGGCGGGGGAGCAGTACTTC. Protein: CASSFSSGAGEQYF.

J is TRBJ1-1 and V is TRBV11-3; D uncertain. Germline loops: CDR1 SGHNT, CDR2 YENEEA. The length of the CDR3 is 12 residues. Trimming took off 5 bases at V and 3 bases at J, with 7 bases between the two ends. In DNA, the CDR3 is TGTGCCAGCAGCCGGCGGTACACTGAAGCTTTCTTT. It specifies CASSRRYTEAFF.

Judged by abundance, this clone is medium-sized. This chain joins TRBV11-2 and TRBJ2-7; D perhaps matches TRBD2 (6 bases). This CDR3 is 12 amino acids long. Between the trimmed V and J ends, which lost 8 bases and 0 bases, there was a span of 8 bases. Germline V gene data show CDR1 as SGHAT and CDR2 as FQNNGV. The CDR3 is CASSGDSYEQYF. CDR3 nucleotides: TGTGCCAGCTCGGGAGACTCCTACGAGCAGTACTTC.

V usage is TRBV27 and J usage is TRBJ2-7; D is uncertain. Trimming took 4 bases from V and 7 from J, leaving 8 bases between them. CDR1 is MNHEY, CDR2 SMNVEV, per germline (reference sequence). The CDR3 contains 11 residues. CDR3 in amino acids: CASSSTLEQYF. Here the CDR3 DNA reads TGTGCCAGCAGTTCCACGTTGGAGCAGTACTTC.

The rearrangement joins TRBV7-9 to TRBJ2-1; D is unresolved. Germline lookup yields CDR1 SEHNR and CDR2 FQNEAQ (reference sequence). V was clipped by 1 base and J by 4 bases, with 14 bases between them. The CDR3 has 16 residues. CDR3 DNA: TGTGCCAGCAGCTTAGGCACCAGGACGTCTTACAATGAGCAGTTCTTC. Translating it yields CASSLGTRTSYNEQFF.

The rearrangement links TRBV7-9 to TRBJ2-1; D unresolved. Per germline, CDR1 SEHNR and CDR2 FQNEAQ (reference sequence). The CDR3 runs 15 residues. Trimming took off 5 bases at V and 3 bases at J, with 14 bases between the two ends. The CDR3 DNA follows: TGTGCCAGCAGCCCGGCCCTAACATACTACAATGAGCAGTTCTTC. Translation: CASSPALTYYNEQFF.